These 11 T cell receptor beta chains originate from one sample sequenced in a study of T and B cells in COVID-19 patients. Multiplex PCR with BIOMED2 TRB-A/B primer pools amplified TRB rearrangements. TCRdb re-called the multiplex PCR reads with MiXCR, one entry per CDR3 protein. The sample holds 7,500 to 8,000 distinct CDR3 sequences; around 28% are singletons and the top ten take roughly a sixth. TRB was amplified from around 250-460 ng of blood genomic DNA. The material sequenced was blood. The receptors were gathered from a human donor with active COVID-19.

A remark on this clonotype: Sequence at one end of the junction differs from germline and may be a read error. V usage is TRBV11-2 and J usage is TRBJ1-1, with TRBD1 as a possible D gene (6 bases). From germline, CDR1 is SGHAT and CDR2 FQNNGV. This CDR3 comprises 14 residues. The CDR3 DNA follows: TGTGCCAGCAGCTCAGGGGCAGGGTTCGCTGAAGCTTTTTTT. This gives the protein CASSSGAGFAEAFF.

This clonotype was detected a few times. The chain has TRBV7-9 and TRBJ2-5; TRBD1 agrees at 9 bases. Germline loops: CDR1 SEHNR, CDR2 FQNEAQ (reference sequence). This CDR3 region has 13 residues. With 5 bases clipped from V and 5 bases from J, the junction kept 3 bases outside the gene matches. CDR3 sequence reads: CASSRDRDETQYF. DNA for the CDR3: TGTGCCAGCAGCCGGGACAGGGATGAGACCCAGTACTTC. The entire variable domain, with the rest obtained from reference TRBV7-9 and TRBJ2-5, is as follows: DTGVSQNPRHKITKRGQNVTFRCDPISEHNRLYWYRQTLGQGPEFLTYFQNEAQLEKSRLLSDRFSAERPKGSFSTLEIQRTEQGDSAMYLCASSRDRDETQYFGPGTRLLVL.

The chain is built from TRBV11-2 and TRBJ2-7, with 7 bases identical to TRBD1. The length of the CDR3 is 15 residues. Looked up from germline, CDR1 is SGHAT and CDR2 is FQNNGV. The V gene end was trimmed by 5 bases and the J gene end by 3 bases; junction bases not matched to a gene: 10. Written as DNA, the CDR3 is TGTGCCAGCAGCCGCCGGGACAGAGGACACTACGAGCAGTACTTC. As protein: CASSRRDRGHYEQYF.

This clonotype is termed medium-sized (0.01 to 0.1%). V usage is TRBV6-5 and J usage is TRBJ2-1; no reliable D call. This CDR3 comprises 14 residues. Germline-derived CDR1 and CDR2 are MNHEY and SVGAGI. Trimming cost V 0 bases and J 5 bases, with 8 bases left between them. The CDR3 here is CASSYSNSDNEQFF. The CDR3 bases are TGTGCCAGCAGTTACTCGAACAGCGACAATGAGCAGTTCTTC.

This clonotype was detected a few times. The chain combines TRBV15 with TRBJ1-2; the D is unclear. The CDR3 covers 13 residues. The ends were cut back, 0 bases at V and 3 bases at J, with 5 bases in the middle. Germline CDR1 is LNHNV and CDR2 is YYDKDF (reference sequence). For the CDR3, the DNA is TGTGCCACCAGCAGAGACAGACACTATGGCTACACCTTC. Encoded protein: CATSRDRHYGYTF.

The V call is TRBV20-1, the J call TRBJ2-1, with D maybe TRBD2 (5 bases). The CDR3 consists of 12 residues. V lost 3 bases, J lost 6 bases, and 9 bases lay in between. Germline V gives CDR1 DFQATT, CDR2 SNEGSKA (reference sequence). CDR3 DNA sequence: TGCAGTGCTAGCGGGAACGGCAATGAGCAGTTCTTC. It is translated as CSASGNGNEQFF.

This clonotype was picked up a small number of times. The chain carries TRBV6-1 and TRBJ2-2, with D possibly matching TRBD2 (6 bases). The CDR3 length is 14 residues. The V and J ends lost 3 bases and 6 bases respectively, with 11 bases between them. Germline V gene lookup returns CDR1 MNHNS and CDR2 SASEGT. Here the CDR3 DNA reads TGTGCCAGCAGTGAGGGGGGAAGTGCCGGGGAGCTGTTTTTT. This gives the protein CASSEGGSAGELFF.

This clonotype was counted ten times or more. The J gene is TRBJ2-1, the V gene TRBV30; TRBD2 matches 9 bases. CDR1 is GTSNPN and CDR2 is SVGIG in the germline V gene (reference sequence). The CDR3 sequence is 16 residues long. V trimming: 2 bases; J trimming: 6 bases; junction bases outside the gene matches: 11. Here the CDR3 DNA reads TGTGCCTGGAGTCGCGGGGGGGCAGCACCTTCCAATGAGCAGTTCTTC. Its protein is CAWSRGGAAPSNEQFF.

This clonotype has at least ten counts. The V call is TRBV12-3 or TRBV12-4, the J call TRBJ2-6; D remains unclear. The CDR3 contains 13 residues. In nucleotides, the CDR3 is TGTGCAACCCATCGCTCTGGGGCCAACGTCCTGACTTTC. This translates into CATHRSGANVLTF.

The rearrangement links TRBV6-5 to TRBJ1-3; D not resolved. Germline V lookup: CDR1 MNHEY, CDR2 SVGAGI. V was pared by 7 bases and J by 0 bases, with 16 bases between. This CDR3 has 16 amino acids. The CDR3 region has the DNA TGTGCCAGCATTGATAACGGTCCGACCTCTGGAAACACCATATATTTT. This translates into CASIDNGPTSGNTIYF.

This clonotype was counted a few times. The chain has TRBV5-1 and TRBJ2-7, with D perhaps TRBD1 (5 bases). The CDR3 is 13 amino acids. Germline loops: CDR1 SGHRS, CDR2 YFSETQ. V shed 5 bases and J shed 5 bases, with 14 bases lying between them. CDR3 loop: CASRVSRADEQYF. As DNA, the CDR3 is TGCGCCAGCAGAGTATCCAGGGCCGACGAGCAGTACTTC. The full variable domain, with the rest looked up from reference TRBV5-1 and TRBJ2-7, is KAGVTQTPRYLIKTRGQQVTLSCSPISGHRSVSWYQQTPGQGLQFLFEYFSETQRNKGNFPGRFSGRQFSNSRSEMNVSTLELGDSALYLCASRVSRADEQYFGPGTRLTVT.